This TCR beta chain was observed in a study of blood T cell repertoires in COVID-19 (dated by TCRdb to the early 2020s). In terms of the full investigation: Samples covering the acute and convalescent phases of COVID-19 were provided by collaborators in the United States, Italy and Spain. The samples were drawn from the first 160 participants of the ongoing ImmuneRACE study and from 950 to 1,500 subjects provided by 6 global collaborators. Subjects who had been exposed to COVID-19, were actively infected with it, or had recovered from it provided the deeply sampled blood TCRbeta repertoires that made up the dataset. The repertoires were released in a freely available public database intended as a resource for research on the immune response to SARS-CoV-2. The sample metadata nearly always contained a de-identified subject ID, COVID-19 status, age in years and sex. Where available, HLA class I and class II types were obtained from metadata supplied by the sample provider rather than from assay-based typing. The prospective study material was composed of cDNA or gDNA derived from T cells, B-cell-depleted T cells, or PBMCs.

The full study reports these points: How much clinical and demographic metadata was included differed by source and by participant, and the metadata was provided uncurated.

TCRbeta CDR3 regions were amplified from genomic DNA by means of the immunoSEQ Assay, a bias-controlled multiplex PCR. The paper's data handling went like this. Within the assay, amplification of reference gene primers was used to estimate how many nucleated cells each sample contained. Sequence reads were collapsed and filtered to measure the absolute abundance of every unique TCRbeta CDR3 rearrangement. For each sample, productive Simpson clonality was calculated by taking the square root of Simpson's diversity index across productive rearrangements. Entries here come from immuneACCESS through TCRdb and include only in-frame sequences with V and J called. Some clones fail to appear in such tables; in the studies checked, an unresolved V gene covers under half of the shortfall, and the cause of the remainder is unknown. The V and J calls and clone size were taken over from that table, and D and trimming were inferred from the DNA. The sample yields about 340,000 clones; around 86% were counted once. The ten largest clones add up to 6% to 7% of the sample.

In Seattle, one collaborating source enrolled patients while the infection was active and tracked those patients longitudinally over the course of disease. Collaborating institutions collected whole blood in K2EDTA tubes following their own protocols. For TCRbeta analysis, collaborators shipped samples as frozen whole blood, isolated PBMCs, or DNA extracted from either of those sample types. Comments on this clone: Its antigen has not been determined. The record has no base qualities; no much larger clone is one base away.

Sequenced: peripheral blood. This TCR came from a woman aged 45-60 years with COVID-19, enrolled during active disease.

The nucleotides are TGTGCCTGCTCTACCTCCCTAGGTGTCAGTGAGCAGTTCTTC. Protein translation: CACSTSLGVSEQFF. The rearrangement combines TRBV6-5 with TRBJ2-1; the D segment cannot be called with confidence. The CDR3 spans 14 residues, from the cysteine through the phenylalanine. The entry retains the CDR3 DNA only, 42 bases that are in frame from base 1. The junction carries 23 bases between V and J, which are trimmed by 11 bases and 9 bases respectively. Reading the germline V gene gives CDR1 MNHEY and CDR2 SVGAGI.